This TCR beta chain was documented in a study of blood T cell repertoires in COVID-19 (dated by TCRdb to about 2020). For context, the study as a whole: The collaborator samples originated in the United States, Italy and Spain and spanned the acute and convalescent phases of COVID-19. Deeply sampled blood TCRbeta repertoires from subjects exposed to, actively infected with, or recovered from COVID-19 were included in the dataset. The repertoires were released in a freely available public database intended as a resource for research on the immune response to SARS-CoV-2. Where available, HLA class I and class II types were obtained from metadata supplied by the sample provider rather than from assay-based typing. The samples were drawn from the first 160 participants of the ongoing ImmuneRACE study and from 950 to 1,500 subjects provided by 6 global collaborators. Sample metadata almost always included a de-identified subject ID, COVID-19 status, age in years and sex. The material from the prospective study consisted of cDNA or gDNA derived from T cells, B-cell-depleted T cells, or PBMCs.

Trimming costs V 8 bases and J 0 bases, and their ends lie 10 bases apart. CDR1 SNHLY and CDR2 FYNNEI were looked up in the germline V gene. Taken from cysteine to phenylalanine, the CDR3 has 14 residues. Only the CDR3 DNA is retained, 42 bases long and in frame from the first base. With respect to this clone: Its antigen target is currently unknown. It has no much larger one-base neighbor in the sample; base qualities were not kept.

TCRbeta CDR3 regions were amplified from genomic DNA using the immunoSEQ Assay, a bias-controlled multiplex PCR. The published analysis was carried out like this. Within the assay, amplification of reference gene primers was used to estimate how many nucleated cells each sample contained. To quantify the absolute abundance of each unique TCRbeta CDR3 rearrangement, sequence reads were collapsed and filtered. For each sample, productive Simpson clonality was calculated by taking the square root of Simpson's diversity index across productive rearrangements. Sourced from immuneACCESS, this table was stored by TCRdb with only in-frame sequences that have V and J called. A share of the clones is absent; for the studies checked, an unresolved V gene accounts for under half, and the remainder has no known explanation. V, J and clone size reflect that table, while D and trimming were determined from the DNA. This sample lists under 150,000 clones; around four fifths were detected once. Of the sample, over 7.5% is held by the ten largest clones.

Each collaborating institution followed its own protocols to collect whole blood in K2EDTA tubes. For TCRbeta analysis, collaborators shipped samples as frozen whole blood, isolated PBMCs, or DNA extracted from either of those sample types. What the authors observed across the whole study: The quantity of clinical and demographic metadata differed by source and by participant and was supplied without curation.

The chain joins TRBV2 to TRBJ1-4; TRBD1 could be the D gene, as 5 bases match. The origin of this receptor is a middle-aged woman with acute or convalescent COVID-19. The specimen sequenced was peripheral blood. In nucleotides, the sequence is TGTGCCAGCGCCCGACAGTCAACTAATGAAAAACTGTTTTTT. This codes for CASARQSTNEKLFF.